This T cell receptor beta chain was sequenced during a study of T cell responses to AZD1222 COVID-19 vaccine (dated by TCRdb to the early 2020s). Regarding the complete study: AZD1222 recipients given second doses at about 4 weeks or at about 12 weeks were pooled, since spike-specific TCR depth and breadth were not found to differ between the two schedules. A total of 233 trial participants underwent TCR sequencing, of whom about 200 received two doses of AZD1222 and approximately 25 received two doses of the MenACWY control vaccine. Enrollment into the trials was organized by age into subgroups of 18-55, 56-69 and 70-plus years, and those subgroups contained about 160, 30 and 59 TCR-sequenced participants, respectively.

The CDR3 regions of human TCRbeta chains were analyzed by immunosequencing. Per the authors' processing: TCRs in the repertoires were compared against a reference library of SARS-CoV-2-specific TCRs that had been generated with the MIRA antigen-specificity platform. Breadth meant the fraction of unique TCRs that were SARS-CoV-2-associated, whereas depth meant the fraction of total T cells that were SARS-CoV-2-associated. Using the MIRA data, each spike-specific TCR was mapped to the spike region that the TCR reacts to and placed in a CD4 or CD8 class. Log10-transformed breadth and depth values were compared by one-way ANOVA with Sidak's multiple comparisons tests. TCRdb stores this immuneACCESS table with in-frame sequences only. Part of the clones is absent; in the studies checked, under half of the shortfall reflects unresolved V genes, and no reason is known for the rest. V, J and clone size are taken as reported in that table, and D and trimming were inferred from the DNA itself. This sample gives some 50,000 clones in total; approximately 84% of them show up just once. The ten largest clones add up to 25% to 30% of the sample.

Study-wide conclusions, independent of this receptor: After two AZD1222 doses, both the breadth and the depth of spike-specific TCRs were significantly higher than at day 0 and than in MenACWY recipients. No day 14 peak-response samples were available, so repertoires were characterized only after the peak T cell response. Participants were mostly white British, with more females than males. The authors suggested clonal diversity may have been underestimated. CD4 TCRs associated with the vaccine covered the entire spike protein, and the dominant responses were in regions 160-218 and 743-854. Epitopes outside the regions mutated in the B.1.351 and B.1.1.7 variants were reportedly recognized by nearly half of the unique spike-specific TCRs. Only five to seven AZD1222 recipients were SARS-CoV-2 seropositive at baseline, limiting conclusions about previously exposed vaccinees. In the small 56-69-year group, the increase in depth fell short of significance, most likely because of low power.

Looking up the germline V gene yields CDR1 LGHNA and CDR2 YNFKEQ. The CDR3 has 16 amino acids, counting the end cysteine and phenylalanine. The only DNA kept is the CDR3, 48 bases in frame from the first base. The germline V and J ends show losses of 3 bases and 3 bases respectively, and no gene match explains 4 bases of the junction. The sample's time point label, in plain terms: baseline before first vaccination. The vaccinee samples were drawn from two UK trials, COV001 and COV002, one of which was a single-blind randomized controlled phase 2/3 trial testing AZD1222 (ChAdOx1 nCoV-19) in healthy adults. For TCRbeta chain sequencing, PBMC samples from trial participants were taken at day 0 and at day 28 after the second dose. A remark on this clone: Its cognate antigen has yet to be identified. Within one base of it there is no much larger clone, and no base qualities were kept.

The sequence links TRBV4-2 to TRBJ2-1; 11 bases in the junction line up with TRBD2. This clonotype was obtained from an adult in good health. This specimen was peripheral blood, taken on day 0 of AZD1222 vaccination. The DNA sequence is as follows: TGTGCCAGCAGCCAGCTCCTAGCGGGAGGCTACAATGAGCAGTTCTTC. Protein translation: CASSQLLAGGYNEQFF.